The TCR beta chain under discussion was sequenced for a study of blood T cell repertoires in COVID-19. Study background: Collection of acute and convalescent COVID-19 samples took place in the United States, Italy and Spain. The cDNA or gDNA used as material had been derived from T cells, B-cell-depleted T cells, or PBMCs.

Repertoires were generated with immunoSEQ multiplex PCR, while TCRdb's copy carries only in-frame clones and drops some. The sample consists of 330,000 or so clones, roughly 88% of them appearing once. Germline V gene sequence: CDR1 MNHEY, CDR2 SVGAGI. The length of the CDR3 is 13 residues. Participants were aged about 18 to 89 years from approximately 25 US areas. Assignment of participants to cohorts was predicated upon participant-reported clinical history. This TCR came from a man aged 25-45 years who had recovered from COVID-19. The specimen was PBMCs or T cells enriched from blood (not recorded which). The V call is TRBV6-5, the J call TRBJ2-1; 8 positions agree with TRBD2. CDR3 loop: CVARTSLYNEQFF. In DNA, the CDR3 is TGTGTTGCGCGGACTAGCCTCTACAATGAGCAGTTCTTC.